A single sample gave rise to the 11 T cell receptor beta chains below, sequenced in a study of T-cell reconstitution after alpha-beta-depleted transplantation in children. Preparing the TCRbeta library involved the use of unique molecular identifiers. TCRdb called the PCR reads again in MiXCR, with one record for every CDR3 protein. Of over 200,000 distinct CDR3 sequences in the sample, about 9.2% were seen once. The sample in question was PBMCs from the stem cell graft donor, obtained from the stem cell graft. These receptors came from a human donor who donated a stem cell graft to a child with acute lymphoblastic leukemia.

This rearrangement joins TRBV20-1 to TRBJ2-7; D may be TRBD1 (6 bases). V lost 4 bases and J lost 3, with 13 bases in between. CDR1 DFQATT and CDR2 SNEGSKA come from the germline V gene (reference sequence). The CDR3 runs 13 residues. CDR3 DNA sequence: TGCAGTGCTAACCGGGACAAGCGCTACGAGCAGTACTTC. It yields the protein CSANRDKRYEQYF.

This clonotype was recorded a few times. The rearrangement joins TRBV3-1 to TRBJ2-7, with D tentatively TRBD1 (6 bases). The V and J ends lost 4 bases and 2 bases respectively, with 12 bases between them. The V gene's germline CDR1 is LGHDT and CDR2 YNNKEL (reference sequence). The CDR3 is 14 amino acids. The CDR3 nucleotides are TGTGCCAGCAGCCCAAACAGGGTACCCTACGAGCAGTACTTC. Residues: CASSPNRVPYEQYF.

This clonotype was counted at least ten times. The V gene is TRBV6-1, the J gene TRBJ2-1; 14 nucleotides match TRBD2. Trimming at V came to 5 bases and at J to 9 bases, leaving 9 bases not matched to a gene. The CDR3 has 16 amino acids. Germline CDR1 MNHNS, CDR2 SASEGT. The CDR3 protein is CASSQAGTSGGFEQFF. The CDR3 nucleotides read TGTGCCAGCAGTCAGGCCGGGACTAGCGGGGGATTTGAGCAGTTCTTC.

This clonotype was picked up many times. The chain links TRBV12-3 or TRBV12-4 to TRBJ2-3; weak D call: TRBD2 (6 bases). Trimming shortened V by 6 bases and J by 5 bases, and 12 bases separated the two germline ends. This CDR3 contains 13 residues. In DNA form, the CDR3 reads TGTGCCAGCAGCCCCGGGGGTTTAGATACGCAGTATTTT. It is translated as CASSPGGLDTQYF.

In its sample, this clonotype was seen a few times. This chain connects TRBV5-1 to TRBJ2-5; D is perhaps TRBD2 (7 bases). V lost 3 bases and J 5 bases, leaving 14 bases between the germline ends. The CDR3 runs to 14 residues. Per germline, CDR1 SGHRS and CDR2 YFSETQ. CDR3 region: CASSWEGVWETQYF. The DNA for the CDR3 is TGCGCCAGCAGCTGGGAGGGGGTCTGGGAGACCCAGTACTTC.

This clonotype was picked up many times. The V gene is TRBV25-1, the J gene TRBJ2-7; D assignment may be TRBD1 or TRBD2 (5 bases each). Germline V gene sequence: CDR1 MGHDK, CDR2 SYGVNS. The length of the CDR3 is 14 residues. Trimming pared 4 bases from V and 3 bases from J, leaving 13 bases between. Here the CDR3 DNA reads TGTGCCAGCAGTGTTCCGGGACCTCACTACGAGCAGTACTTC. Translated: CASSVPGPHYEQYF.

The chain has TRBV5-6 and TRBJ2-6; D may be TRBD2 (5 bases). Trimming left V 4 bases short and J 1 base short, with 9 bases between. CDR3 length: 15 residues. Per germline, CDR1 SGHDT and CDR2 YYEEEE. The CDR3 nucleotides are TGTGCCAGCAGCCTGTCGGGGTCTGGGGCCAACGTCCTGACTTTC. Its protein product is CASSLSGSGANVLTF.

This clonotype was recorded a few times. V usage is TRBV5-1 and J usage is TRBJ2-7, with D perhaps matching TRBD1 (5 bases). The CDR3 is made up of 14 amino acids. Germline V CDR1 and CDR2: SGHRS, YFSETQ. Trimming shortened V by 1 base and J by 4 bases, and 12 bases separated the two germline ends. CDR3 region: CASSLKGVEYEQYF. The CDR3 region has the DNA TGCGCCAGCAGCTTGAAAGGGGTCGAGTACGAGCAGTACTTC.

The rearrangement links TRBV11-2 to TRBJ1-3; D gene ambiguous. This CDR3 comprises 16 residues. In germline, CDR1 is SGHAT, CDR2 FQNNGV. V lost 1 base and J 3 bases, leaving 13 bases between the germline ends. CDR3: CASSLGSVVRGNTIYF. The CDR3 DNA reads TGTGCCAGCAGCTTAGGATCAGTAGTGCGTGGAAACACCATATATTTT. Combining the CDR3 with reference TRBV11-2 and TRBJ1-3 gives the whole variable domain EAGVAQSPRYKIIEKRQSVAFWCNPISGHATLYWYQQILGQGPKLLIQFQNNGVVDDSQLPKDRFSAERLKGVDSTLKIQPAKLEDSAVYLCASSLGSVVRGNTIYFGEGSWLTVV.

There are many counts of this clonotype. The chain links TRBV7-6 to TRBJ2-7; no definite D call. Germline V gives CDR1 SGHVS, CDR2 FNYEAQ. Trimming removed 0 bases from V and 5 bases from J, with 17 bases in between. The CDR3 has 16 residues. The CDR3 DNA reads as TGTGCCAGCAGCTTAGCGCATGTTGTCAAGGTGAACGAGCAGTACTTC. It translates to CASSLAHVVKVNEQYF.

Ten or more counts support this clonotype. V gene TRBV20-1 combines with J gene TRBJ1-4; D gene uncertain. Germline assignment: CDR1 DFQATT and CDR2 SNEGSKA (reference sequence). V lost 0 bases, J lost 8 bases, and 13 bases lay in between. CDR3 length: 14 amino acids. CDR3 bases: TGCAGTGCTAGAGATCGGTGGTTCGGGGAAAAACTGTTTTTT. Protein product: CSARDRWFGEKLFF.